This T cell receptor beta chain comes out of a study of patients and donors after allogeneic stem cell transplantation. TCRdb ran MiXCR on the RT-PCR reads and lists one entry per CDR3 protein. This sample carries about 150,000 distinct CDR3 sequences, approximately 37% of them seen once, and the ten largest clones take around 50%. The receptor was isolated from a human donor who was either an allogeneic HSCT recipient or a stem cell or donor lymphocyte infusion donor (not recorded which). It is not recorded whose cells these are; they may come from a transplant donor. Specimen: blood, either unsorted or a sorted T cell fraction (not recorded which).

CDR3 residues: CASSLVGGPDTQYF. CDR3 DNA sequence: TGTGCCAGCAGCTTGGTTGGGGGTCCGGATACGCAGTATTTT. This rearrangement joins TRBV7-9 to TRBJ2-3; D could derive from TRBD1 or TRBD2 (5 bases each). The CDR3 spans 14 residues. Trimming removed 3 bases from V and 6 bases from J, with 13 bases in between. CDR1 and CDR2 from the germline V gene are SEHNR and FQNEAQ (reference sequence).